These T cell receptor beta chains were read from a single sample in a study of CD8 T cells in ankylosing spondylitis. TCRdb re-called the 5' RACE reads through MiXCR, storing one row per CDR3 protein. The sample yields around 770,000 distinct CDR3 sequences, about an eighth seen once. The sequencing sample was made of blood, either unsorted or a sorted T cell fraction (not recorded which). Source of these receptors: a male donor with ankylosing spondylitis. CDR3s leave out the opening cysteine and the closing phenylalanine or tryptophan. Fields, in order: clone size, CDR3 length, V gene, J gene, CDR3 protein. Clone sizes are given selectively: once, few, many, or a class where the clone is expanded.

-	12	TRBV12-3/TRBV12-4	TRBJ1-5	ASSRGTSNQPQH
many	14	TRBV4-3	TRBJ1-5	ASSQDVAIHGQPQH
few	12	TRBV12-3/TRBV12-4	TRBJ2-7	ASSSRAVVYEQY
few	15	TRBV6-1	TRBJ1-1	ASRTDSTGGRNTEAF
few	13	TRBV5-1	TRBJ1-6	ASSFSGPYNSPLH
few	13	TRBV4-3	TRBJ1-2	ASSRRRGTQNGYT
few	12	TRBV15	TRBJ1-2	ATSRDPGGNGYT
few	14	TRBV10-3	TRBJ1-5	ATRDTTFGSNQPQH
-	13	TRBV12-3/TRBV12-4	TRBJ1-4	ASSLYGGAREKLF
many	12	TRBV5-1	TRBJ1-5	ASRSDRAHQPQH
-	12	TRBV28	TRBJ2-7	ASRGGGMVSEQY
-	12	TRBV30	TRBJ2-2	AWRDPRFTGELF
many	11	TRBV20-1	TRBJ2-7	SATAGVSYEQY
-	12	TRBV7-2	TRBJ2-7	ASSLGGHHYEQY
few	12	TRBV27	TRBJ2-1	ASRDPAAYNEQF
-	10	TRBV6-2/TRBV6-3	TRBJ1-2	ASRSRLGGYT
many	12	TRBV7-2	TRBJ1-2	ASSSVDSLGGYT
few	15	TRBV4-1	TRBJ1-1	ASSQEELRGLNTEAF
few	12	TRBV20-1	TRBJ2-3	SQLGGRGPDTQY
few	10	TRBV4-1	TRBJ2-1	ASSHQYNEQF
-	15	TRBV5-1	TRBJ2-6	ASSLAVESSGANVLT
-	16	TRBV7-6	TRBJ2-5	ASSPGGLAGDVEETQY
few	10	TRBV27	TRBJ2-5	ASRLPSETQY
-	12	TRBV20-1	TRBJ1-5	SATDRHSNQPQH
-	14	TRBV5-1	TRBJ1-6	ASSLAGGGDDSPLH